This is a list of T cell receptor beta chains from one sample in a study of T cell changes during pregnancy in multiple sclerosis. Profiling relied on immunoSEQ multiplex PCR, and the TCRdb table lists in-frame clones only, not all of them. The table has 65,000 to 75,000 clones, about nine tenths seen once; the top ten hold over 3.5%. Here the sequenced sample was peripheral blood, taken after pregnancy. All receptors derive from a female donor in good health, enrolled as a control in a pregnancy study. Each CDR3 is given with its conserved first and last residue. The order of the fields is CDR3 length, V gene, J gene, D gene, clone size, CDR3 protein, CDR3 DNA. The D gene is left open where the match is weak. Not all rows give a size; the values are once, few, many and, for expanded clones, a class.

14	TRBV18	TRBJ2-5	.	.	CASSPGRRVETQYF	TGTGCCAGCTCACCAGGGAGAAGAGTGGAGACCCAGTACTTC
13	TRBV28	TRBJ1-2	TRBD1	.	CASSLTGGYGYTF	TGTGCCAGCAGTTTGACAGGGGGGTATGGCTACACCTTC
16	TRBV4-1	TRBJ2-5	.	.	CASSGRTTLAQETQYF	TGCGCCAGCAGCGGCAGGACAACCCTTGCCCAAGAGACCCAGTACTTC
15	TRBV11-1	TRBJ2-7	TRBD2	.	CASSFLAGGAYEQYF	TGTGCCAGCAGCTTTCTAGCGGGAGGTGCCTACGAGCAGTACTTC
13	TRBV7-2	TRBJ2-5	.	.	CASSFSSQETQYF	TGTGCCAGCAGCTTTAGCAGCCAAGAGACCCAGTACTTC
11	TRBV6-5	TRBJ2-7	TRBD2	.	CASEGGYEQYF	TGTGCCAGCGAGGGAGGGTACGAGCAGTACTTC
16	TRBV19	TRBJ1-1	.	many	CASSMGASWVLTEAFF	TGTGCCAGTAGTATGGGGGCCAGTTGGGTTCTCACTGAAGCTTTCTTT
15	TRBV7-2	TRBJ2-7	TRBD1	.	CASSPGQGIFYEQYF	TGTGCCAGCAGCCCCGGACAGGGAATTTTCTACGAGCAGTACTTC
14	TRBV19	TRBJ2-2	.	.	CASSAGSGTGELFF	TGTGCCAGTAGTGCGGGGTCGGGCACCGGGGAGCTGTTTTTT
17	TRBV7-8	TRBJ2-1	.	.	CASSFPPSEGPYNEQFF	TGTGCCAGCAGCTTTCCTCCTAGCGAGGGGCCCTACAATGAGCAGTTCTTC
16	TRBV7-9	TRBJ1-2	TRBD1	.	CASSFRQGASLEGYTF	TGTGCCAGCAGCTTTCGACAGGGGGCAAGCTTGGAGGGCTACACCTTC
15	TRBV4-1	TRBJ2-7	.	.	CASSHSLAPSYEQYF	TGCGCCAGCAGCCACTCCCTAGCCCCATCCTACGAGCAGTACTTC
13	TRBV29-1	TRBJ2-1	.	.	CSCEEFLYNEQFF	TGCAGCTGCGAGGAGTTCCTTTACAATGAGCAGTTCTTC
15	TRBV4-1	TRBJ2-7	.	.	CASSQEPQEAYEQYF	TGCGCCAGCAGCCAAGAACCGCAGGAGGCCTACGAGCAGTACTTC
18	TRBV6-1	TRBJ1-3	.	.	CASSGARPARVAGNTIYF	TGTGCCAGCAGTGGGGCTCGTCCCGCCAGGGTGGCTGGAAACACCATATATTTT
15	TRBV28	TRBJ1-2	.	.	CASSFMRTALYGYTF	TGTGCCAGCAGTTTCATGCGGACAGCCCTGTATGGCTACACCTTC
13	TRBV29-1	TRBJ2-7	TRBD2	.	CSVERGSGYEQYF	TGCAGCGTTGAACGGGGTAGCGGGTACGAGCAGTACTTC
14	TRBV6-1	TRBJ1-1	.	.	CATSYREVNTEAFF	TGTGCCACCTCCTACAGGGAAGTGAACACTGAAGCTTTCTTT
15	TRBV4-1	TRBJ1-1	TRBD1	.	CASSQDQGGYTEAFF	TGCGCCAGCAGCCAAGATCAAGGGGGCTACACTGAAGCTTTCTTT
19	TRBV4-2	TRBJ2-5	.	.	CASSQDLEYLSLPQETQYF	TGTGCCAGCAGCCAAGATCTAGAATACCTAAGCCTCCCACAAGAGACCCAGTACTTC
14	TRBV5-5	TRBJ2-7	.	.	CASSGPRADYEQYF	TGTGCCAGCAGCGGGCCGAGAGCGGACTACGAGCAGTACTTC
16	TRBV27	TRBJ2-3	TRBD2	.	CASSPTTSGRADTQYF	TGTGCCAGCAGCCCAACGACTAGCGGGAGGGCAGATACGCAGTATTTT